This TCR beta chain was sequenced during a study of the immune and genomic landscape of osteosarcoma (dated by TCRdb to 2019 to 2021). Describing the broader study: A total of 50 or so pediatric and adult patients with high-grade osteosarcoma made up the overall cohort, and the median age at diagnosis was around 30 years (range roughly 5-81). Poor-risk disease was overrepresented in the cohort, as 73% of patients had an unfavorable pathologic response to standard therapy and around 70% had died. Patients in the overall cohort were about 60% male, and over 75% presented with localized disease at diagnosis. To define immunogenic potential, the study profiled osteosarcoma specimens using whole genome, RNA and T-cell receptor sequencing along with immunohistochemistry and reverse phase protein arrays. To characterize the osteosarcoma immunogenomic landscape, TCR sequencing results were integrated with transcriptome, protein array and immunostaining data. The goal of the study was to explain why immune checkpoint inhibitors show limited clinical activity in osteosarcoma. A couple of samples from the same tumor site were contributed by each of three patients. The paper's findings and limits, for the study overall: Clonality benchmarks were derived from external normal skin and healthy peripheral blood data rather than from matched normal tissue. Although TCR productive clonality was higher in the immune-hot C3 cluster than in the cold C1 cluster, TCR productive clonality was still low overall. In five cases, a single hyperexpanded clone dominated the repertoire, and each of these five cases had fewer than 100 T-cell clonotypes. Along with the frozen tumor specimens, matched blood was collected from just a couple of patients. Productive TCR clonality was low overall, averaging roughly 0.095 with a maximum of roughly 0.3, suggesting limited T-cell clonal expansion. Because osteosarcoma is rare and all possible samples were collected, sample size was not determined by any statistical method.

A distance of 10 bases separates the germline ends of V and J, which lose 2 bases and 2 bases respectively. The CDR3 runs 13 residues from the cysteine to the phenylalanine. Only the CDR3 DNA is retained, 39 bases long and in frame from the first base. Taken from the germline V gene, the CDR1 and CDR2 loops are SQVTM and ANQGSEA. With regard to this clone: Its antigen remains unidentified. Qualities for individual bases were not recorded, and no much larger clone is one base off.

Post-treatment primary, local recurrence and metastasis tumors from poor-prognosis patients were used as specimens. The ImmunoSEQ Assay (Adaptive Biotechnologies) was used to immunosequence the CDR3 regions of the TCR beta chain. Processing in the source paper ran as follows. TCRB rearrangements, read counts, read proportions and gene usage were exported through the ImmunoSEQ Analyzer platform. T-cell clonality was computed as 1 minus Pielou's evenness on productive rearrangements. Clonal space homeostasis binned clonotypes as rare, small, medium, large or hyperexpanded (0.01 to 1 of the repertoire). TCR productive clonality was compared across immune clusters C1, C2 and C3 using the Wilcoxon rank sum test. What TCRdb holds here is the immuneACCESS table cut down to in-frame rearrangements. Part of the clones is not present; checked against another copy, under half of the missing clones reflect an unresolved V gene, and the others are unexplained. D and trimming were read from the DNA, whereas the V and J calls and clone size are those reported in that table. This sample is represented by several thousand clones; around 80% of them were singletons. Roughly 6.8% of the sample lies in the top ten.

The chain is encoded by TRBV29-1 joined to TRBJ2-7, with TRBD2 tentatively as D gene (6 bases match). Sequences were obtained from osteosarcoma tumor tissue from the lung. The clonotype comes from a human donor with osteosarcoma. The CDR3: CSVERGEAYEQYF. The DNA sequence follows: TGCAGCGTTGAACGCGGGGAAGCCTACGAGCAGTACTTC.